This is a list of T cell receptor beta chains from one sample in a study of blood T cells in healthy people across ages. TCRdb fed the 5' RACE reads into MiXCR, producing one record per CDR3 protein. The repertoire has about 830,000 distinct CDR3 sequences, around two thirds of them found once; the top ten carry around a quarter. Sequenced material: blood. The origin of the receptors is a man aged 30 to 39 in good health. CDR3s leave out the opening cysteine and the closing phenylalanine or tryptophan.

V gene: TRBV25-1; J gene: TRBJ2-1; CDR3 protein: ASSGRDGNEQF
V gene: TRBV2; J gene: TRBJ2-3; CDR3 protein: ASSEGQGRKGVTDTQY
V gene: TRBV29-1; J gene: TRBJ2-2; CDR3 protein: SVATGSNTGELF
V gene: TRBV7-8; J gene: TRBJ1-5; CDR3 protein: ASSLGVGISGQPQH
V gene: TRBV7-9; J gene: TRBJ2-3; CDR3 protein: ASRGGHESTDTQY
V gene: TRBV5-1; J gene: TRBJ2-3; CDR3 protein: ASSSELDTQY
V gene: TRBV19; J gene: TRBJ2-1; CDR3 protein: ASSLGTTSYNEQF
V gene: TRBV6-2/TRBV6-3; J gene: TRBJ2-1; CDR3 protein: ASSPRGPPYNEQF
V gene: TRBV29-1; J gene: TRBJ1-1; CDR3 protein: SVEKGAENTEAF
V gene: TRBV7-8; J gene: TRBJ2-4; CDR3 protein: ASSSDRGSLSKNIQY
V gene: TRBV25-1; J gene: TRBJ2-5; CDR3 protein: ASSESRGLQETQY
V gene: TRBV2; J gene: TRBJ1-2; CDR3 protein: ASRVGTLGSYGYT
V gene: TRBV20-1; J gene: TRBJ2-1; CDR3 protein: SARTRTGTSGDNEQF
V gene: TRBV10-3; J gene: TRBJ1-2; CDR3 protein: AISADRDTRNGYT
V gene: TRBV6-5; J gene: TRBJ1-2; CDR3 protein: ASSDAGPYGYT
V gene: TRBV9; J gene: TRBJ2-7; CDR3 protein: ASSDSGRAYEQY
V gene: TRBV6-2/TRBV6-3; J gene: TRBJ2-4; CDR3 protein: ASSYMMGSAKNIQY
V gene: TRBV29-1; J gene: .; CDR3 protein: SVEDRTVTYEQY
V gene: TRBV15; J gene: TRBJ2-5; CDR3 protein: ATSTLAGVEETQY
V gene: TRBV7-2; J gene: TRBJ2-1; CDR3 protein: ASSLAPGASEQF
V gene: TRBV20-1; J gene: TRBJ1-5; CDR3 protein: SARDKRASNQPQH
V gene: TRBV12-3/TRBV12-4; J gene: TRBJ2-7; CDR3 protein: ASSLTRGQTYEQY
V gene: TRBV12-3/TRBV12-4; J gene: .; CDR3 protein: ASSDPGGEQY
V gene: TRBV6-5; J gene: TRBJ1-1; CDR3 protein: ASNNRGTTEAF
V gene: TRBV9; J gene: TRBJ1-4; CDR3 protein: ASSPREVTNEKLF
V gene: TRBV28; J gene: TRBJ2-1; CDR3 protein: ASSFEYNEQF
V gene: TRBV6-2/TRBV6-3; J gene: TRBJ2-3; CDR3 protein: ASSFPDGIFTDTQY
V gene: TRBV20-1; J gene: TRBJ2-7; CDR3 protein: SAAWGKPYEQY
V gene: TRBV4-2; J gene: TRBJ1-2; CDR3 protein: ASSQDLDYGYT
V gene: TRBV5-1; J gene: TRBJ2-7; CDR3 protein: ASSPGGSSVSSYEQY
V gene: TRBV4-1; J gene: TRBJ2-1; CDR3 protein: ASSTGESSYNEQF
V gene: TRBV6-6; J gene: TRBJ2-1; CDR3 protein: ATHVGFEQF
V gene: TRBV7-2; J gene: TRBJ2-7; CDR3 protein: ASSLSGGASYNEQY
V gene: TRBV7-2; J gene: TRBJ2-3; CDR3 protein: ASSLGGYTQY
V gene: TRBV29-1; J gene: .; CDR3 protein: SVVTGSHEQY
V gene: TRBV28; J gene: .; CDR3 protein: ASSFGTGRAEQY
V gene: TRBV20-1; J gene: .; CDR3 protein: SARGDRGPASYEQY
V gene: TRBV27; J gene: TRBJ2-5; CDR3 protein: ASRPSGLAGVKTQY
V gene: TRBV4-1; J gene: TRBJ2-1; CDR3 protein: ASSPVRTHNEQF
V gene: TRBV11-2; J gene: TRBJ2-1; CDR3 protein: ASSSSSPLLTEQF
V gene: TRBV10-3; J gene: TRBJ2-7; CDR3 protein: AIRAPGQGVYEQY